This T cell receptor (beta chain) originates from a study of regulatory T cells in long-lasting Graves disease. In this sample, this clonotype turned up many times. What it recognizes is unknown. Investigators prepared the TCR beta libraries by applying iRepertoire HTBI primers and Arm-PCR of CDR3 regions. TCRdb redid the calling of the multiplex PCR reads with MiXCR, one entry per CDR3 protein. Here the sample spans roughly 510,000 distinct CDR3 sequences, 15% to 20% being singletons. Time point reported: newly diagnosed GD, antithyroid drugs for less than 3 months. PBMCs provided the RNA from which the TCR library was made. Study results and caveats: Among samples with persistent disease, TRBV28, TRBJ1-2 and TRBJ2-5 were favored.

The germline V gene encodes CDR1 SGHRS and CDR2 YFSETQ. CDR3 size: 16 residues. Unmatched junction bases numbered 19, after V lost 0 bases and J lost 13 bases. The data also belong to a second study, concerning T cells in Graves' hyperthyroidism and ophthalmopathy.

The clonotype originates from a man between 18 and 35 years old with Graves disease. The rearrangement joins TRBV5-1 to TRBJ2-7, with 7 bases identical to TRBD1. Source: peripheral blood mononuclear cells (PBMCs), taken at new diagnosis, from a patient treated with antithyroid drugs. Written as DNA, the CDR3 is TGCGCCAGCAGCTTGGCCAGGGCAGGGGGTAAACCTACGCACTACTTC. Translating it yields CASSLARAGGKPTHYF.